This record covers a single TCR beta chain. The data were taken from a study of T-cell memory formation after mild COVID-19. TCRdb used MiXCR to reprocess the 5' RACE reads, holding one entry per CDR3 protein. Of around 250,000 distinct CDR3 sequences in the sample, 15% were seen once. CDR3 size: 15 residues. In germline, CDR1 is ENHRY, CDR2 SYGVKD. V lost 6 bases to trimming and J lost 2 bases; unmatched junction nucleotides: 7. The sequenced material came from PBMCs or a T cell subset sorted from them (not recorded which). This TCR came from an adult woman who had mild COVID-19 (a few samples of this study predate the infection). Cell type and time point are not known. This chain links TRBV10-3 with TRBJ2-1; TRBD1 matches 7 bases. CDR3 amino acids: CAISRGIEAYNEQFF. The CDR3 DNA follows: TGTGCCATCAGCAGGGGGATAGAGGCCTACAATGAGCAGTTCTTC.